This is a list of T cell receptor beta chains from one sample in a study of a mutant IDH1 vaccine in newly diagnosed glioma. Assay: immunoSEQ multiplex PCR; the TCRdb copy retains only in-frame clones and omits some. The sample includes tens of thousands of clones, roughly four fifths of them seen just once. Sequencing was performed on PBMCs, taken from a glioma patient treated with radiotherapy, temozolomide or both. Source of these receptors: a man aged 30-40 years with glioma. Both conserved end residues are part of each CDR3. D genes are given only for firm matches. Part of the rows lack a size; the others show once, few, many or a class for expanded clones.

J: TRBJ2-1
V: TRBV4-1
size: -
D: TRBD2
DNA: TGCGCCAGCAGCTTTACTAGCGGGCGCGATGAGCAGTTCTTC
CDR3: CASSFTSGRDEQFF

J: TRBJ1-3
V: TRBV4-2
size: once
D: TRBD1
DNA: TGTGCCAGCAGCCGCGGGACAGAGTCTGGAAACACCATATATTTT
CDR3: CASSRGTESGNTIYF

J: TRBJ1-1
V: TRBV19
size: few
D: TRBD1
DNA: TGTGCCAGTAGTACCCGGCGCCTAGGGACAGACATGAACACTGAAGCTTTCTTT
CDR3: CASSTRRLGTDMNTEAFF

J: TRBJ2-7
V: TRBV7-2
size: -
D: -
DNA: TGTGCCAGCAGCGATTTTGACGAGCAGTACTTC
CDR3: CASSDFDEQYF

J: TRBJ1-4
V: TRBV6-5
size: once
D: -
DNA: TGTGCCAGCAGCCAGGCGGGCGCAACTAATGAAAAACTGTTTTTT
CDR3: CASSQAGATNEKLFF

J: TRBJ1-2
V: TRBV19
size: -
D: -
DNA: TGTGCCAGTAGTATAAGCAGGGGTCATGGCTACACCTTC
CDR3: CASSISRGHGYTF

J: TRBJ2-3
V: TRBV5-1
size: -
D: TRBD2
DNA: TGCGCCAGCAGCTTGAGTAGCGGGAGGACAGATACGCAGTATTTT
CDR3: CASSLSSGRTDTQYF

J: TRBJ1-1
V: TRBV5-5
size: -
D: -
DNA: TGTGCCAGCAGCTTGGAAGGACAAAGAAAAACTGAAGCTTTCTTT
CDR3: CASSLEGQRKTEAFF

J: TRBJ2-2
V: TRBV6-5
size: -
D: -
DNA: TGTGCCAGCAGTTACACTGACGGACCCACCGGGGAGCTGTTTTTT
CDR3: CASSYTDGPTGELFF

J: TRBJ1-6
V: TRBV28
size: -
D: -
DNA: TGTGCCAGCAGTTCCACTGGAGGGGCTTCCTATAATTCACCCCTCCACTTT
CDR3: CASSSTGGASYNSPLHF

J: TRBJ2-1
V: TRBV25-1
size: -
D: -
DNA: TGTGCCAGCAGTGACAGCCGCCTATACAATGAGCAGTTCTTC
CDR3: CASSDSRLYNEQFF

J: TRBJ1-4
V: TRBV5-6
size: -
D: TRBD1
DNA: TGTGCCAGCAGCCCGCAGGACAGGGGACGTGAAAAACTGTTTTTT
CDR3: CASSPQDRGREKLFF

J: TRBJ2-7
V: TRBV28
size: -
D: TRBD2
DNA: TGTGCCAGCAGACCACGGACTAGCGGGAGCTCCTACGAGCAGTACTTC
CDR3: CASRPRTSGSSYEQYF

J: TRBJ1-5
V: TRBV27
size: few
D: -
DNA: TGTGCCAGCAGTTTACGTATGGGGGCCGGTCAGCCCCAGCATTTT
CDR3: CASSLRMGAGQPQHF

J: TRBJ2-2
V: TRBV7-2
size: few
D: -
DNA: TGTGCCAGCAGCAACTCGGGGGGCGTAATCGGGGAGCTGTTTTTT
CDR3: CASSNSGGVIGELFF

J: TRBJ2-5
V: TRBV5-1
size: -
D: TRBD2
DNA: TGCGCCAGCAGCTTGCAGGGTCTAGCGGACCAATCGTACCAAGAGACCCAGTACTTC
CDR3: CASSLQGLADQSYQETQYF

J: TRBJ2-7
V: TRBV7-8
size: -
D: TRBD2
DNA: TGTGCCAGCAGCTTAGGGGCGGGAGTTTCGAACGAGCAGTACTTC
CDR3: CASSLGAGVSNEQYF

J: TRBJ1-2
V: TRBV6-5
size: -
D: TRBD1
DNA: TGTGCCAGCAGTCCACGCCGGGACAGGGCTGGCTACACCTTC
CDR3: CASSPRRDRAGYTF

J: TRBJ2-3
V: TRBV10-3
size: few
D: TRBD2
DNA: TGTGCCATCAGTGAGTACCTTAGCGGGGGAAGCACAGATACGCAGTATTTT
CDR3: CAISEYLSGGSTDTQYF

J: TRBJ2-1
V: TRBV13
size: -
D: TRBD2
DNA: TGTGCCAGCAGCTTAGGTCCTAGCGGGAGCTCCTACAATGAGCAGTTCTTC
CDR3: CASSLGPSGSSYNEQFF

J: TRBJ2-7
V: TRBV5-1
size: -
D: -
DNA: TGCGCCAGCAGCTTGGAGGGCTACGAGCAGTACTTC
CDR3: CASSLEGYEQYF

J: TRBJ1-2
V: TRBV5-1
size: -
D: -
DNA: TGCGCCAGCAGTGACGGAGTTCTTTTATATGGCTACACCTTC
CDR3: CASSDGVLLYGYTF

J: TRBJ2-1
V: TRBV2
size: few
D: TRBD2
DNA: TGTGCCAGCAGTGTGGGGACTAGCGGGAGCGGAGGTGAGCAGTTCTTC
CDR3: CASSVGTSGSGGEQFF

J: TRBJ1-4
V: TRBV6-1
size: -
D: -
DNA: TGTGCCAGCAGTGAACCCGGGCAGGCAAGTGAAAAACTGTTTTTT
CDR3: CASSEPGQASEKLFF

J: TRBJ1-2
V: TRBV10-3
size: -
D: TRBD1
DNA: TGTGCCATCAGTGAGGGACAGGGCTATGGCTACACCTTC
CDR3: CAISEGQGYGYTF

J: TRBJ2-5
V: TRBV5-1
size: once
D: -
DNA: TGCGCCAGCAGCTTAGGTTCAGGGGGGATCCTACAGGAGACCCAGTACTTC
CDR3: CASSLGSGGILQETQYF

J: TRBJ1-1
V: TRBV7-6
size: -
D: -
DNA: TGTGCCAGCAGCCCCGGACGGGGTGAAGCTTTCTTT
CDR3: CASSPGRGEAFF

J: TRBJ2-7
V: TRBV28
size: few
D: -
DNA: TGTGCCAGCAGTTTCCGGGGCAGAAGGGTCTCCTACGAGCAGTACTTC
CDR3: CASSFRGRRVSYEQYF

J: TRBJ2-3
V: TRBV30
size: -
D: -
DNA: TGTGCCTGGAGTGTCGCCAGGGCGGGAGATACGCAGTATTTT
CDR3: CAWSVARAGDTQYF

J: TRBJ2-1
V: TRBV19
size: once
D: TRBD1
DNA: TGTGCCAGTAGTATGGAGGGGACAGGGACCTACAATGAGCAGTTCTTC
CDR3: CASSMEGTGTYNEQFF

J: TRBJ2-7
V: TRBV28
size: -
D: TRBD1
DNA: TGTGCCAGCAGTCTCGGGGCAGGGGGATCTTACGAGCAGTACTTC
CDR3: CASSLGAGGSYEQYF

J: TRBJ2-3
V: TRBV5-4
size: -
D: -
DNA: TGTGCCAGCAGCCCAGACACCTACACAGATACGCAGTATTTT
CDR3: CASSPDTYTDTQYF

J: TRBJ1-2
V: TRBV5-1
size: -
D: TRBD1
DNA: TGCGCCAGCAGCTTGCAGGGAGGGGGCGATGGCTACACCTTC
CDR3: CASSLQGGGDGYTF

J: TRBJ1-2
V: TRBV10-2
size: -
D: TRBD1
DNA: TGCGCCAGCAGACCGGGACAGGGGCTGGGCTACACCTTC
CDR3: CASRPGQGLGYTF

J: TRBJ2-3
V: TRBV4-1
size: -
D: TRBD2
DNA: TGCGCCAGCAGCCAATCGGAGCGGGGGGGCACAGATACGCAGTATTTT
CDR3: CASSQSERGGTDTQYF

J: TRBJ2-1
V: TRBV6-5
size: -
D: -
DNA: TGTGCCAGCAGTTATAATGTTAGGGCCGGGGGCAATGAGCAGTTCTTC
CDR3: CASSYNVRAGGNEQFF

J: TRBJ1-1
V: TRBV30
size: few
D: -
DNA: TGTGCCTGGAGGACCGGGAACACTGAAGCTTTCTTT
CDR3: CAWRTGNTEAFF

J: TRBJ2-7
V: TRBV7-6
size: -
D: -
DNA: TGTGCCAGCGGCCGTGGAGGCAGTGGCTACGAGCAGTACTTC
CDR3: CASGRGGSGYEQYF

J: TRBJ2-7
V: TRBV10-2
size: -
D: -
DNA: TGCGCCAGCAGTGAGAGCGTCCCCTACGAGCAGTACTTC
CDR3: CASSESVPYEQYF

J: TRBJ2-2
V: TRBV27
size: -
D: TRBD2
DNA: TGTGCCAGCAGTTGGGAGGGTAGAAAGGCCGGGGAGCTGTTTTTT
CDR3: CASSWEGRKAGELFF

J: TRBJ2-3
V: TRBV7-9
size: -
D: -
DNA: TGTGCCAGCGCCGGGCAGGGTGGGAGCACAGATACGCAGTATTTT
CDR3: CASAGQGGSTDTQYF

J: TRBJ2-7
V: TRBV7-2
size: -
D: TRBD1
DNA: TGTGCCAGCAGATCGGACAGGGGGCGAGACGAGCAGTACTTC
CDR3: CASRSDRGRDEQYF

J: TRBJ1-2
V: TRBV6-5
size: -
D: -
DNA: TGTGCCAGCAGTTACACCCTTGGAGGCATGGACACCTTC
CDR3: CASSYTLGGMDTF

J: TRBJ1-4
V: TRBV5-8
size: -
D: -
DNA: TGTGCCAGCAGCTTGGCCCTAGGACAGTCTAATGAAAAACTGTTTTTT
CDR3: CASSLALGQSNEKLFF

J: TRBJ1-1
V: TRBV7-3
size: -
D: -
DNA: TGTGCCAGCAGCTTAAGTGGAGGCTCGAACACTGAAGCTTTCTTT
CDR3: CASSLSGGSNTEAFF

J: TRBJ2-7
V: TRBV18
size: -
D: -
DNA: TGTGCCAGCTCACCGTCAGGAGGGTCTGAAGAGCAGTACTTC
CDR3: CASSPSGGSEEQYF

J: TRBJ2-7
V: TRBV4-1
size: once
D: -
DNA: TGCGCCAGCAGCCACCGGACAGCCGCCTCCTACGAGCAGTACTTC
CDR3: CASSHRTAASYEQYF

J: TRBJ2-6
V: TRBV29-1
size: -
D: -
DNA: TGCAGCGTTTTACTAGCCTCTGGGGCCAACGTCCTGACTTTC
CDR3: CSVLLASGANVLTF

J: TRBJ1-2
V: TRBV6-1
size: -
D: -
DNA: TGTGCCAGCAGTGAAGGGAGGTTAGGCAGACGATACTATGGCTACACCTTC
CDR3: CASSEGRLGRRYYGYTF

J: TRBJ1-4
V: TRBV11-2
size: -
D: -
DNA: TGTGCCAGCAGCTTAGCTTTTCGGGGGAAAGAACTGTTTTTT
CDR3: CASSLAFRGKELFF

J: TRBJ2-2
V: TRBV5-1
size: -
D: TRBD2
DNA: TGCGCCAGCAGCTTGGGTCCTAGCGGGAGAACCGGGGAGCTGTTTTTT
CDR3: CASSLGPSGRTGELFF

J: TRBJ2-5
V: TRBV19
size: -
D: TRBD2
DNA: TGTGCCAGTAGTATAGCACTAGCGGGGGGGCCGGAGACCCAGTACTTC
CDR3: CASSIALAGGPETQYF

J: TRBJ2-3
V: TRBV7-8
size: -
D: TRBD2
DNA: TGTGCCAGCAGCCCGAAAGCCCAGCGGGAGTTGGAGTATTTT
CDR3: CASSPKAQRELEYF

J: TRBJ2-6
V: TRBV4-3
size: -
D: -
DNA: TGCGCCAGCAGTCCGGACAGTGGGGAGGGTGACGTCCTGACTTTC
CDR3: CASSPDSGEGDVLTF

J: TRBJ2-5
V: TRBV10-3
size: -
D: -
DNA: TGTGCCATCAGTGAAGGGAATAATGGAGAGACCCAGTACTTC
CDR3: CAISEGNNGETQYF

J: TRBJ1-1
V: TRBV5-1
size: -
D: -
DNA: TGCGCCAGCAGCTTGGGTCCAGGACCGAACACTGAAGCTTTCTTT
CDR3: CASSLGPGPNTEAFF

J: TRBJ1-2
V: TRBV6-4
size: -
D: -
DNA: TGTGCCAGCAGTGAGGCTGGCTGGGCAGGGGTAAGGTATGGCTACACCTTC
CDR3: CASSEAGWAGVRYGYTF